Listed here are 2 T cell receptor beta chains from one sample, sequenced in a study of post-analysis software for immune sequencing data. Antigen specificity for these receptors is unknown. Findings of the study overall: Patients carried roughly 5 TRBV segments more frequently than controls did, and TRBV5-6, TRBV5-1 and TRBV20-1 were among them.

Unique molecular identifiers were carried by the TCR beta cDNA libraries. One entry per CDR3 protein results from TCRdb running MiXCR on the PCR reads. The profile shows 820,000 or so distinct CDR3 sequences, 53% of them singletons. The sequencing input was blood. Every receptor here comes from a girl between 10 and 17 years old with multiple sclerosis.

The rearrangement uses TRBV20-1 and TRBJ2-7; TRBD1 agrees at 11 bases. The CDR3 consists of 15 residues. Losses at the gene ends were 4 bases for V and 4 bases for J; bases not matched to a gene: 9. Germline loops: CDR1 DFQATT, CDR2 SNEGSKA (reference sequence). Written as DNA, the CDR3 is TGCAGTGCTAAGGTCGGGACAGGGGGACCTTACGAGCAGTACTTC. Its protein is CSAKVGTGGPYEQYF.

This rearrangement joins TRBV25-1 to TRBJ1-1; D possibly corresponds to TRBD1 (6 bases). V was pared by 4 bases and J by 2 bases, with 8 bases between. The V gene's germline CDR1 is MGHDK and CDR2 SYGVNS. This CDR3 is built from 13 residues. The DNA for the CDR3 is TGTGCCAGCAGTGCCGGGACAAACACTGAAGCTTTCTTT. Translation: CASSAGTNTEAFF.